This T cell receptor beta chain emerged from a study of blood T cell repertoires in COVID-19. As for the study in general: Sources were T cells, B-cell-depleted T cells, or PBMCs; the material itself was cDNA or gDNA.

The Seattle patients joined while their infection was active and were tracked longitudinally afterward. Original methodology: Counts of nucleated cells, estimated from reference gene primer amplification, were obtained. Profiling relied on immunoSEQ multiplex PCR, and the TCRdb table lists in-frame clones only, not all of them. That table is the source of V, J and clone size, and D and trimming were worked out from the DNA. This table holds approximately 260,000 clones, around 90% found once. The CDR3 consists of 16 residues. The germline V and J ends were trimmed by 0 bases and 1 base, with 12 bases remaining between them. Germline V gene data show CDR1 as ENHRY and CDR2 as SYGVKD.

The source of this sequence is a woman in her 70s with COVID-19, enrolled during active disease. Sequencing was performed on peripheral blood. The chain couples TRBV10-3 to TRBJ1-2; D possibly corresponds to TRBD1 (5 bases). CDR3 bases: TGTGCCATCAGTGAGTCGGCGGGACTCATTAACTATGGCTACACCTTC. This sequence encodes CAISESAGLINYGYTF.